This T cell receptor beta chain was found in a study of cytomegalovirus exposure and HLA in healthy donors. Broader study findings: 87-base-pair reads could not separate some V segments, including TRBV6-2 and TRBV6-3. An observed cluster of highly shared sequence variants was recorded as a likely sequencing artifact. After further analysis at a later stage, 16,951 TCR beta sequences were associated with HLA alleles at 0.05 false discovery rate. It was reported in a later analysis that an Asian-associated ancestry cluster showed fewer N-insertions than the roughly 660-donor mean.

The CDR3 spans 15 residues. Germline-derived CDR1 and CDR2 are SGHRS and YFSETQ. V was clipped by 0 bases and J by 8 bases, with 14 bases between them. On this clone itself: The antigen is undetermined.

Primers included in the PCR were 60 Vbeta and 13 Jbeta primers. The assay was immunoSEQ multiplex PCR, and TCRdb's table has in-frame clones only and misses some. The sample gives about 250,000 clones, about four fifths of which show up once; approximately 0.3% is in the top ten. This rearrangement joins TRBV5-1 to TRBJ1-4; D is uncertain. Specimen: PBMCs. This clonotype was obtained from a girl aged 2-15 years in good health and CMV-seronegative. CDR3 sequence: CASSLGAIIAEKLFF. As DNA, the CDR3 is TGCGCCAGCAGCTTGGGGGCAATTATAGCGGAAAAACTGTTTTTT.